The T cell receptor beta chain under discussion was sequenced for a study of human T cells and chemical hapten exposure. General study points: Significantly more large CDR3 similarity clusters were formed by expanded TCRs than by controls. TCRs above 1 in 1000 frequency stayed constant with DPC sensitization.

There are 14 residues in the CDR3. CDR1 is SGHDT and CDR2 is YYEEEE in the germline V gene. V shed 5 bases and J shed 6 bases, with 18 bases lying between them. TCRdb ran MiXCR on the RACE reads and lists one entry per CDR3 protein. The profile shows 200,000 to 300,000 distinct CDR3 sequences, about 9.4% of them singletons. Time point indicated: pre-sensitization, week 0. Treatment given: therapeutic diphenylcyclopropenone sensitization with weekly scalp DPC. This clonotype was seen a few times. Its matching antigen is unknown. This sequence was found in a woman aged 40 to 49 with alopecia areata. Some clones in this sample may be carry-over from other donors' samples. V and J are TRBV5-6 and TRBJ2-7; D perhaps matches TRBD2 (5 bases). The source was whole blood, collected in connection with sensitization to the hapten diphenylcyclopropenone (DPC). As DNA, the CDR3 is TGTGCCAGCAGACCACTAGGTCCAAGAGGCGAGCAGTACTTC. This sequence encodes CASRPLGPRGEQYF.